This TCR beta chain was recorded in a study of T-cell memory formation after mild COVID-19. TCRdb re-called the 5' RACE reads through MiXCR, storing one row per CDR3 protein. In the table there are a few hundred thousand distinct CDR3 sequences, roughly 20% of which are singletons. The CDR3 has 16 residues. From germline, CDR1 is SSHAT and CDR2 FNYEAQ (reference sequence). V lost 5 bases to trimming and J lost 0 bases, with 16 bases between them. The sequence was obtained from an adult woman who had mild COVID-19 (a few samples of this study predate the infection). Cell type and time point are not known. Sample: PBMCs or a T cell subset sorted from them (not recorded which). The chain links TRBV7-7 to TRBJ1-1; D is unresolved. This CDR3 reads CASSPDPQAMNTEAFF. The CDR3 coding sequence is TGTGCCAGCAGCCCCGACCCGCAGGCGATGAACACTGAAGCTTTCTTT.